These 5 T cell receptor beta chains were sequenced from one sample in a study of siplizumab effects on memory and regulatory T cells. The repertoire was sequenced with immunoSEQ multiplex PCR; TCRdb's copy has only in-frame clones and lacks some. The top ten hold 1.1% of the sample, which has over 85,000 clones, about 93% seen once. The specimen was CD4+ T cells sorted from blood. The receptors were gathered from a human donor in good health.

This clone is a singleton in its sample. The chain couples TRBV19 to TRBJ1-5; the D gene is possibly TRBD1 (6 bases). V was shortened by 5 bases and J by 2 bases, with 13 bases between the two germline ends. This CDR3 has 15 residues. Germline V gene lookup returns CDR1 LNHDA and CDR2 SQIVND (reference sequence). The CDR3 nucleotides are TGTGCCAGTAGTTTTAGTCACAGGGGCAATCAGCCCCAGCATTTT. Its translation: CASSFSHRGNQPQHF.

This clone was found a few times. CDR3 residues: CASSRDRGQYEQFF. CDR3 DNA: TGTGCCAGCAGTCGGGACAGGGGGCAATATGAGCAGTTCTTC. The chain has TRBV6-4 and TRBJ2-1, with 12 bases lining up with TRBD1. Germline V gene sequence: CDR1 MRHNA, CDR2 SNTAGT. The CDR3 sequence is 14 residues long. J gave up 8 bases and V 5 bases, and 4 bases lay outside the gene matches.

This rearrangement joins TRBV7-9 to TRBJ2-3; 8 bases match TRBD2. Germline trimming cut 5 bases from V and 3 bases from J; bases unmatched to any gene: 7. The CDR3 is 15 amino acids. Per the germline V gene, CDR1 is SEHNR and CDR2 is FQNEAQ (reference sequence). Here the CDR3 DNA reads TGTGCCAGCAGCCCAGCGGGGGTTGTGACAGATACGCAGTATTTT. It is translated as CASSPAGVVTDTQYF.

V gene TRBV5-4 combines with J gene TRBJ1-5, with a tentative D call TRBD1 (5 bases). There are 16 residues in the CDR3. The V end was cut by 4 bases, the J end by 3 bases, with 17 bases between. Germline loops: CDR1 SGHNT, CDR2 YYREEE (reference sequence). The CDR3 nucleotides read TGTGCCAGCAGCCGTACCGGGGGGGGTGACAATCAGCCCCAGCATTTT. This translates into CASSRTGGGDNQPQHF.

The gene calls are TRBV6-7 and TRBJ2-4, with TRBD1 as a possible D gene (6 bases). TRBV6-7 is annotated as an ORF whose role is uncertain. V dropped 8 bases and J dropped 3 bases, with 11 bases sitting between them. The CDR3 runs to 13 residues. In DNA form, the CDR3 reads TGTGCCAGCCCCCGGACAGTCAAAAACATTCAGTACTTC. It translates to CASPRTVKNIQYF.